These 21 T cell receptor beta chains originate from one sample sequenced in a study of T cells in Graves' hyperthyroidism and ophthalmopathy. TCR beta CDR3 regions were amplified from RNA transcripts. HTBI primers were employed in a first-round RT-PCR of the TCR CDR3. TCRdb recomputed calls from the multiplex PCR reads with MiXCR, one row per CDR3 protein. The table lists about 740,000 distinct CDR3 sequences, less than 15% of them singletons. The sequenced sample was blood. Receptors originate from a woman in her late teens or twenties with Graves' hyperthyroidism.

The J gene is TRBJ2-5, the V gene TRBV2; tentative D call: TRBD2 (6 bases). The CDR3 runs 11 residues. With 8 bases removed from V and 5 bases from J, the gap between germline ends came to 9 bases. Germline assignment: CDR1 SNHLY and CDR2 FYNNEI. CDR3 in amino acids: CASGTRETQYF. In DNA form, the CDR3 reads TGTGCCAGCGGGACTCGGGAGACCCAGTACTTC.

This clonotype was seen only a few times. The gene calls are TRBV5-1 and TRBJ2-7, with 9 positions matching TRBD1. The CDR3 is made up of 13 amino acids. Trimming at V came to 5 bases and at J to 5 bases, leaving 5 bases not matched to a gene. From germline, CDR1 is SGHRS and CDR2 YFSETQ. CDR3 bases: TGCGCCAGCAGTTGGACAGGGGCCCACGAGCAGTACTTC. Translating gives CASSWTGAHEQYF.

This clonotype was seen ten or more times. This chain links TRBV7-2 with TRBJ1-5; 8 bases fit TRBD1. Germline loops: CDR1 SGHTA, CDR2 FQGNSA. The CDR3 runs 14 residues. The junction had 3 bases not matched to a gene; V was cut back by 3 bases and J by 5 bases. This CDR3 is CASSLKTGDQPQHF. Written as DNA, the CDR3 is TGTGCCAGCAGCTTGAAGACAGGGGATCAGCCCCAGCATTTT.

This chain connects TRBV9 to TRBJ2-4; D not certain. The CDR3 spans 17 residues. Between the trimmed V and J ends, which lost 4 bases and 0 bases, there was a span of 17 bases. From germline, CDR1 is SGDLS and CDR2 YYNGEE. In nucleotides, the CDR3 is TGTGCCAGCAGCCCCCGCGGAGATACCATAGCCAAAAACATTCAGTACTTC. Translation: CASSPRGDTIAKNIQYF.

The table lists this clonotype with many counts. CDR3 sequence (DNA): TGCAGTGCTAGAGCGGGAGTCGGAGAGACCCAGTACTTC. Protein product: CSARAGVGETQYF. This chain joins TRBV20-1 and TRBJ2-5; D may be TRBD2 (6 bases). CDR1 is DFQATT and CDR2 is SNEGSKA in the germline V gene (reference sequence). Trimming shortened V by 1 base and J by 4 bases, and 10 bases separated the two germline ends. This CDR3 spans 13 amino acids.

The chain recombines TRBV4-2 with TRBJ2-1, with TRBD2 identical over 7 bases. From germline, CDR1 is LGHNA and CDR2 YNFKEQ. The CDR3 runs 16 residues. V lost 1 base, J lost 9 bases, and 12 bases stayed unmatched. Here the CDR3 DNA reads TGTGCCAGCAGCCAAGGAACTAGCGTTACTAATGGTGAGCAGTTCTTC. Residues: CASSQGTSVTNGEQFF.

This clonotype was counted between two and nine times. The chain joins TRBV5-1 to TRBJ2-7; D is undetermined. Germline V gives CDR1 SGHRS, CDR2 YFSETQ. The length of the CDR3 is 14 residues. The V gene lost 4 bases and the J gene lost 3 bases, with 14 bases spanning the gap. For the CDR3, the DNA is TGCGCCAGCAGCACCGCTCCGGGTTTCTACGAGCAGTACTTC. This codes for CASSTAPGFYEQYF.

The CDR3 protein is CASTQSGTPHNEQFF. The CDR3 nucleotides read TGTGCCAGTACCCAATCCGGGACACCTCACAATGAGCAGTTCTTC. The chain recombines TRBV19 with TRBJ2-1; D may be TRBD1 (6 bases). Trimming took off 7 bases at V and 5 bases at J, with 18 bases between the two ends. The length of the CDR3 is 15 residues. Germline lookup yields CDR1 LNHDA and CDR2 SQIVND (reference sequence).

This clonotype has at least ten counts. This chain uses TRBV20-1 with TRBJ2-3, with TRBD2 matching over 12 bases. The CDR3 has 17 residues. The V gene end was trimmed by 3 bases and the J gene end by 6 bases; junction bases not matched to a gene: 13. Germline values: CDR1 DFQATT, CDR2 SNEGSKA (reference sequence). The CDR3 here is CSARDLTSGRTSDTQYF. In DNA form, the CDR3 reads TGCAGTGCTAGGGATTTGACTAGCGGGAGAACATCGGATACGCAGTATTTT.

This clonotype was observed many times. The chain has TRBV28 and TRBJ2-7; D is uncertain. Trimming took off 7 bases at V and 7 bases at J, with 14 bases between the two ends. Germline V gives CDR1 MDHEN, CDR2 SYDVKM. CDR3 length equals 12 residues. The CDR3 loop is CASTNLNGEQYF. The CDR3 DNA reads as TGTGCCAGCACCAACTTAAATGGTGAGCAGTACTTC.

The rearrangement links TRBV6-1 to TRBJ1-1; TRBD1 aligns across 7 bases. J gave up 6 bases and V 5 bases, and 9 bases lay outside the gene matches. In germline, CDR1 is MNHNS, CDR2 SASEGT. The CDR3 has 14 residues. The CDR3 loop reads CASSSLQGLAEAFF. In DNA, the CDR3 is TGTGCCAGCAGTTCCTTACAGGGGTTAGCTGAAGCTTTCTTT.

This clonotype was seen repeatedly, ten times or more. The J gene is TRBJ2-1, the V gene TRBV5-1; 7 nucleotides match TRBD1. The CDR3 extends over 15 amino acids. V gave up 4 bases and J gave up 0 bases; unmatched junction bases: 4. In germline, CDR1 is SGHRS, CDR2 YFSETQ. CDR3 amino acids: CASSVPGGSYNEQFF. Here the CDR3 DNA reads TGCGCCAGCAGCGTTCCAGGGGGCTCCTACAATGAGCAGTTCTTC.

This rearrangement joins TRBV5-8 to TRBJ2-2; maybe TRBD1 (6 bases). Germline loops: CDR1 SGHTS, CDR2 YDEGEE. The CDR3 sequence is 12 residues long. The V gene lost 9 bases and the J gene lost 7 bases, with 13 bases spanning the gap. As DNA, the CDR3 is TGTGCCATCCACAGGGCCAGCGGGGAGCTGTTTTTT. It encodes CAIHRASGELFF.

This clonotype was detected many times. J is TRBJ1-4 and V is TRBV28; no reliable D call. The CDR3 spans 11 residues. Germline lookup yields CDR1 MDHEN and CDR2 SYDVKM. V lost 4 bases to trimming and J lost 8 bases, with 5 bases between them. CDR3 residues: CASSWAEKLFF. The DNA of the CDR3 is TGTGCCAGCAGTTGGGCGGAAAAACTGTTTTTT.

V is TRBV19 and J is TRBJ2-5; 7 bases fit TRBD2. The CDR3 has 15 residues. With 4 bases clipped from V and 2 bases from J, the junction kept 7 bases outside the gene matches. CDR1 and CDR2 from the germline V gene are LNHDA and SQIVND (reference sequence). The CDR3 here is CASSTGRAEQETQYF. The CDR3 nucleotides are TGTGCCAGTAGTACAGGGAGGGCGGAACAAGAGACCCAGTACTTC.

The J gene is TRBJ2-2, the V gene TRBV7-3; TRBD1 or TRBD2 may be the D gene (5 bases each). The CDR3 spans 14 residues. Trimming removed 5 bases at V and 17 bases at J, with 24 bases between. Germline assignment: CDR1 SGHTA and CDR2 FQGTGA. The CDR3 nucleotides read TGTGCCAGCAGCCTACAATCTGTTGGGACCACCGTCTTTTTT. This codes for CASSLQSVGTTVFF.

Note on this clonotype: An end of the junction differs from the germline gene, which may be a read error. As DNA, the CDR3 is TGTGCCAGCAAGGGACAGGATACCTATGAGCAGTACTTC. Translating gives CASKGQDTYEQYF. V and J are TRBV27 and TRBJ2-7; TRBD1 matches 8 bases. The CDR3 length is 13 residues. Germline CDR1 and CDR2: MNHEY and SMNVEV (reference sequence).

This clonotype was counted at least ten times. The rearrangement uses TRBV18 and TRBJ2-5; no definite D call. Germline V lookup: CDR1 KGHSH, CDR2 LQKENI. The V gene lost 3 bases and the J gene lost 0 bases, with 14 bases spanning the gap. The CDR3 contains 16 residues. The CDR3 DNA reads TGTGCCAGCTCACCCCTCCTTCCGCAGTACCAAGAGACCCAGTACTTC. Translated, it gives CASSPLLPQYQETQYF.

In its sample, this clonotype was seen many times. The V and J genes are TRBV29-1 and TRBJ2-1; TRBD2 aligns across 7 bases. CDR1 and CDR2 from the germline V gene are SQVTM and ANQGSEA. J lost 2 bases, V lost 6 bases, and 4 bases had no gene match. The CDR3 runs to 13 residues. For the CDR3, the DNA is TGCAGCGTAGGGACTACGGCCTACAATGAGCAGTTCTTC. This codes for CSVGTTAYNEQFF.

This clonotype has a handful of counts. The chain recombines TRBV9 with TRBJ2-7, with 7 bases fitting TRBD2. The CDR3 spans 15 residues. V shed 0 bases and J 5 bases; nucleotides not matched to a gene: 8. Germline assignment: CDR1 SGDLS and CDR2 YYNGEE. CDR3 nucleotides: TGTGCCAGCAGCGTAGGGGGGGGAGACGGAAACGAGCAGTACTTC. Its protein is CASSVGGGDGNEQYF. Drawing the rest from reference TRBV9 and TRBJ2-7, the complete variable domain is DSGVTQTPKHLITATGQRVTLRCSPRSGDLSVYWYQQSLDQGLQFLIQYYNGEERAKGNILERFSAQQFPDLHSELNLSSLELGDSALYFCASSVGGGDGNEQYFGPGTRLTVT.

CDR3 nucleotide sequence: TGTGCCAGCAGTAAATTCGACTCCGGCGGGGGCAATCAGCCCCAGCATTTT. Amino acid sequence: CASSKFDSGGGNQPQHF. The chain links TRBV6-2 or TRBV6-3 to TRBJ1-5; no reliable D call. The CDR3 spans 17 residues. Per the germline V gene, CDR1 is MNHEY and CDR2 is SVGEGT. V shed 5 bases and J shed 2 bases, with 19 bases lying between them.